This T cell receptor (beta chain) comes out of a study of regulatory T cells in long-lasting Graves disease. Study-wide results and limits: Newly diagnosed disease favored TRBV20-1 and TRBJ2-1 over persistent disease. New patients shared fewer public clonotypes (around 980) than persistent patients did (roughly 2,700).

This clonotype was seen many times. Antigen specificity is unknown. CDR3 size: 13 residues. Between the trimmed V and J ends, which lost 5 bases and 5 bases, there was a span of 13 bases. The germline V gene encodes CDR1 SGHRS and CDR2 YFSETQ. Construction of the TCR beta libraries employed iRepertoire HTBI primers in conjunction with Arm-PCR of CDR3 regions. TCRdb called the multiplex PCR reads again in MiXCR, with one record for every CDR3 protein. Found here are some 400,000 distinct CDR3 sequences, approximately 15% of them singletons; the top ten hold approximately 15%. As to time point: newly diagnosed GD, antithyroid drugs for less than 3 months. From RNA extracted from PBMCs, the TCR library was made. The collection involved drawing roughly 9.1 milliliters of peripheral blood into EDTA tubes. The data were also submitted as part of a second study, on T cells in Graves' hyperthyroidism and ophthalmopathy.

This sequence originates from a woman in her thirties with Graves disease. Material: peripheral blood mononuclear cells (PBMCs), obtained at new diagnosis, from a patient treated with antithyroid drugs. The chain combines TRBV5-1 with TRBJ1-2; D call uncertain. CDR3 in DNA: TGCGCCAGCAGTATGGACGGAGCTTATGGCTACACCTTC. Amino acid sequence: CASSMDGAYGYTF. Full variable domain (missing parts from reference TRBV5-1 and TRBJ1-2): KAGVTQTPRYLIKTRGQQVTLSCSPISGHRSVSWYQQTPGQGLQFLFEYFSETQRNKGNFPGRFSGRQFSNSRSEMNVSTLELGDSALYLCASSMDGAYGYTFGSGTRLTVV.